The 27 T cell receptor beta chains presented below share a single source sample, sequenced in a study of T-cell memory formation after mild COVID-19. Via MiXCR, TCRdb re-called the 5' RACE reads, giving one row per CDR3 protein. The table shows roughly 47,000 distinct CDR3 sequences, with about 7.3% occurring only once. Sequenced sample: PBMCs or a T cell subset sorted from them (not recorded which). The receptors come from a man aged 18 to 35 who had mild COVID-19 (a few samples of this study predate the infection). Cell type and time point are not known.

This clonotype was seen only a few times. The genes are TRBV9 and TRBJ2-6; no definite D call. Germline-derived CDR1 and CDR2 are SGDLS and YYNGEE. The CDR3 length is 16 residues. Trimming took 2 bases from V and 0 from J, leaving 9 bases between them. CDR3 amino acids: CASSVAYSSGANVLTF. The CDR3 nucleotides are TGTGCCAGCAGCGTGGCCTACAGCTCTGGGGCCAACGTCCTGACTTTC.

This clonotype was counted a few times. This rearrangement joins TRBV28 to TRBJ1-4; 8 bases match TRBD1. After removal of 7 bases from V and 7 bases from J, the junction contained 14 bases not matched to a gene. From germline, CDR1 is MDHEN and CDR2 SYDVKM. The CDR3 has 16 amino acids. The CDR3 reads CASIRSPQGVGEKLFF. Written as DNA, the CDR3 is TGTGCCAGCATAAGGTCTCCACAGGGGGTTGGTGAAAAACTGTTTTTT.

This clonotype appeared a few times. The chain combines TRBV4-1 with TRBJ1-6; TRBD1 is a possible D gene (5 bases). Germline CDR1 reads MGHRA; CDR2 reads YSYEKL. The CDR3 is made up of 14 amino acids. The germline V and J ends were trimmed by 3 bases and 7 bases, with 10 bases remaining between them. The CDR3 DNA follows: TGCGCCAGCAGCCAGCAAGGGGTAAATTCACCCCTCCACTTT. It encodes CASSQQGVNSPLHF.

This clonotype was recorded a few times. V gene TRBV19 combines with J gene TRBJ1-3; D unresolved. Trimming took off 11 bases at V and 1 base at J, with 15 bases between the two ends. Germline CDR1 reads LNHDA; CDR2 reads SQIVND (reference sequence). The CDR3 totals 14 residues. The CDR3 DNA sequence: TGTGCCGGTCCTTGGGGTTTGTCTGGAAACACCATATATTTT. It translates to CAGPWGLSGNTIYF.

The J gene is TRBJ2-5, the V gene TRBV24-1; TRBD2 aligns across 9 bases. The CDR3 length is 16 residues. CDR1 and CDR2 from the germline V gene are KGHDR and SFDVKD. V shed 4 bases and J 2 bases; nucleotides not matched to a gene: 7. The CDR3 here is CATSDPGTSKQETQYF. CDR3 DNA sequence: TGTGCCACCAGTGACCCCGGGACTAGCAAACAAGAGACCCAGTACTTC.

The sample holds a few counts of this clonotype. In DNA form, the CDR3 reads TGTGCCAGCAGTGTCGCCCTAGGACCCGAAAAACTGTTTTTT. Its protein is CASSVALGPEKLFF. This sequence joins TRBV7-9 and TRBJ1-4; no definite D call. The CDR3 is made up of 14 amino acids. Trimming left V 6 bases short and J 8 bases short, with 16 bases between. In germline, CDR1 is SEHNR, CDR2 FQNEAQ (reference sequence). Full variable domain (outside the CDR3, taken from reference TRBV7-9 and TRBJ1-4): DTGVSQNPRHKITKRGQNVTFRCDPISEHNRLYWYRQTLGQGPEFLTYFQNEAQLEKSRLLSDRFSAERPKGSFSTLEIQRTEQGDSAMYLCASSVALGPEKLFFGSGTQLSVL.

The chain joins TRBV10-3 to TRBJ2-7; the match to TRBD1 covers 7 bases. CDR3 length: 14 amino acids. Unmatched junction bases numbered 9, after V lost 8 bases and J lost 2 bases. The germline CDR1 and CDR2 sequences are ENHRY and SYGVKD. In DNA form, the CDR3 reads TGTGCCATCGCGAATCCAACAGGGGCCTACGAGCAGTACTTC. Amino acid sequence: CAIANPTGAYEQYF.

This clonotype was found a few times. This rearrangement joins TRBV5-1 to TRBJ2-7; D possibly corresponds to TRBD1 (6 bases). CDR1 and CDR2 (germline): SGHRS, YFSETQ. The germline V and J ends were trimmed by 5 bases and 5 bases, with 14 bases remaining between them. CDR3 length: 13 residues. CDR3 in DNA: TGCGCCAGCAGAGTACAGGGTACGAACGAGCAGTACTTC. It specifies CASRVQGTNEQYF.

The V gene is TRBV7-9, the J gene TRBJ2-5, with D possibly being TRBD2 (6 bases). The CDR3 length is 16 residues. The germline V gene has CDR1 SEHNR and CDR2 FQNEAQ (reference sequence). Trimming shortened V by 5 bases and J by 5 bases, and 21 bases separated the two germline ends. The CDR3 spells CASSRGSAGSMETQYF. The DNA for the CDR3 is TGTGCCAGCAGCCGGGGGTCGGCGGGTAGTATGGAGACCCAGTACTTC.

This clonotype occurred a few times. The chain joins TRBV6-1 to TRBJ2-5; D uncertain. The CDR3 is made up of 12 amino acids. With 8 bases removed from V and 5 bases from J, the gap between germline ends came to 12 bases. Per germline, CDR1 MNHNS and CDR2 SASEGT. The CDR3 DNA reads TGTGCCAGCCCCGCGCAAGGGGAGACCCAGTACTTC. Translation: CASPAQGETQYF.

The chain uses TRBV11-2 and TRBJ2-5, with TRBD1 matching over 8 bases. Germline CDR1 reads SGHAT; CDR2 reads FQNNGV. With 1 base clipped from V and 7 bases from J, the junction kept 8 bases outside the gene matches. CDR3 length equals 15 residues. In DNA, the CDR3 is TGTGCCAGCAGCTTAGGCACAGCGACAGGGGCGACCCAGTACTTC. Translated: CASSLGTATGATQYF.

This clonotype was seen many times. The chain has TRBV20-1 and TRBJ2-3, with TRBD2 matching 8 bases. CDR3 length: 17 amino acids. Germline CDR1 and CDR2: DFQATT and SNEGSKA (reference sequence). J gave up 3 bases and V 3 bases, and 14 bases lay outside the gene matches. In nucleotides, the CDR3 is TGCAGTGCTAGCGGGGCGGGGGGCAATGCAGGGACAGATACGCAGTATTTT. Translated, it gives CSASGAGGNAGTDTQYF.

This clonotype was counted many times. The CDR3 coding sequence is TGCGCCAGCAGCCAGACCATAAGCGATACGCAGTATTTT. This encodes CASSQTISDTQYF. The rearrangement joins TRBV4-3 to TRBJ2-3, with D unresolved. Trimming took off 3 bases at V and 6 bases at J, with 10 bases between the two ends. The V gene's germline CDR1 is LGHNA and CDR2 YSLEER. The CDR3 extends over 13 amino acids.

A few counts support this clonotype. The CDR3 bases are TGTGCCAGCACCTCGGGGGCGGGGGCGAACACCGGGGAGCTGTTTTTT. Amino acid sequence: CASTSGAGANTGELFF. The chain is built from TRBV7-2 and TRBJ2-2; tentative D call: TRBD2 (7 bases). V was shortened by 7 bases and J by 0 bases, with 15 bases between the two germline ends. CDR3 length equals 16 residues. CDR1 and CDR2 from the germline V gene are SGHTA and FQGNSA.

There are a few counts of this clonotype. The V call is TRBV7-2, the J call TRBJ2-5, with D hard to call. Germline V gene data show CDR1 as SGHTA and CDR2 as FQGNSA. This CDR3 has 14 residues. V shed 2 bases and J shed 5 bases, with 12 bases lying between them. CDR3 DNA sequence: TGTGCCAGCAGCTTAAGGTCTAGAGAGGAGACCCAGTACTTC. Protein: CASSLRSREETQYF.

The rearrangement links TRBV7-2 to TRBJ1-3; unclear D gene. The CDR3 runs to 14 residues. Trimming pared 2 bases from V and 8 bases from J, leaving 13 bases between. Germline V lookup: CDR1 SGHTA, CDR2 FQGNSA. The CDR3 DNA follows: TGTGCCAGCAGCTTATCGCCGGCGGCGGACACCATATATTTT. Amino acids: CASSLSPAADTIYF.

The sample holds many counts of this clonotype. V gene TRBV5-1 combines with J gene TRBJ2-3, with a weak D call TRBD2 (5 bases). This CDR3 region has 15 residues. Per germline, CDR1 SGHRS and CDR2 YFSETQ. Trimming removed 4 bases at V and 2 bases at J, with 14 bases between. For the CDR3, the DNA is TGCGCCAGCAGCGTTTCTAGCCCGAACACAGATACGCAGTATTTT. Its protein is CASSVSSPNTDTQYF.

By share, this clonotype ranks as medium-sized. The rearrangement links TRBV4-3 to TRBJ2-5; weak D call: TRBD2 (5 bases). This CDR3 spans 13 amino acids. Between the trimmed V and J ends, which lost 4 bases and 2 bases, there was a span of 8 bases. Germline V gene sequence: CDR1 LGHNA, CDR2 YSLEER. The CDR3 nucleotides read TGCGCCAGCAGCCGCGGGCAGCAAGAGACCCAGTACTTC. Translated, it gives CASSRGQQETQYF.

This rearrangement joins TRBV11-1 to TRBJ2-1, with unresolved D. This CDR3 is built from 12 residues. Germline CDR1 reads SGHAT; CDR2 reads FQDESV (reference sequence). V dropped 5 bases and J dropped 7 bases, with 9 bases sitting between them. The CDR3 region has the DNA TGTGCCAGCAGCCGCAACGGGAATGAGCAGTTCTTC. Protein product: CASSRNGNEQFF. The full variable domain, rest sourced from reference TRBV11-1 and TRBJ2-1, is EAEVAQSPRYKITEKSQAVAFWCDPISGHATLYWYRQILGQGPELLVQFQDESVVDDSQLPKDRFSAERLKGVDSTLKIQPAELGDSAMYLCASSRNGNEQFFGPGTRLTVL.

This clonotype was seen at least ten times. The rearrangement joins TRBV9 to TRBJ1-1; D is unresolved. The germline gives CDR1 SGDLS, CDR2 YYNGEE. This CDR3 is built from 13 residues. V lost 3 bases and J lost 1, with 7 bases in between. CDR3: CASSAAGNTEAFF. The CDR3 DNA reads as TGTGCCAGCAGCGCAGCGGGGAACACTGAAGCTTTCTTT.

This chain links TRBV14 with TRBJ2-2; D is unclear. With 0 bases removed from V and 4 bases from J, the gap between germline ends came to 9 bases. Germline CDR1 SGHDN, CDR2 FVKESK. The CDR3 spans 15 residues. The CDR3 DNA sequence: TGTGCCAGCAGCCAAGACGGAAGAGTCACCGGGGAGCTGTTTTTT. Amino acids: CASSQDGRVTGELFF.

The V call is TRBV24-1, the J call TRBJ2-1, with D unclear. V was pared by 3 bases and J by 0 bases, with 8 bases between. Per the germline V gene, CDR1 is KGHDR and CDR2 is SFDVKD. This CDR3 is built from 15 residues. The DNA for the CDR3 is TGTGCCACCAGTGATGCCTCGAGCTCCTACAATGAGCAGTTCTTC. Translated: CATSDASSSYNEQFF.

In this sample, this clonotype turned up a few times. The chain uses TRBV6-5 and TRBJ2-5, with unresolved D. V was cut by 6 bases and J by 3 bases, with 17 bases left in between. This CDR3 is built from 15 residues. Germline values: CDR1 MNHEY, CDR2 SVGAGI. The CDR3 loop is CASRPSARSKETQYF. In DNA form, the CDR3 reads TGTGCCAGCAGGCCAAGCGCCCGCAGTAAAGAGACCCAGTACTTC.

The chain recombines TRBV5-6 with TRBJ1-1, with a possible D match to TRBD1 (5 bases). CDR1 and CDR2 from the germline V gene are SGHDT and YYEEEE. The V end lost 2 bases, the J end lost 3 bases, and 20 bases lay between the germline ends. CDR3 length equals 17 residues. In DNA, the CDR3 is TGTGCCAGCAGCTTTTATTACAGGTTCAGGAGGGACACTGAAGCTTTCTTT. As protein: CASSFYYRFRRDTEAFF.

The chain employs TRBV10-3 and TRBJ1-5; weak D call: TRBD1 (5 bases). V lost 0 bases, J lost 5 bases, and 17 bases lay in between. Germline V gene data show CDR1 as ENHRY and CDR2 as SYGVKD. The CDR3 runs 17 residues. The CDR3 is CAISESEGSHFYQPQHF. CDR3 in DNA: TGTGCCATCAGTGAGTCCGAGGGGTCCCACTTCTATCAGCCCCAGCATTTT.

This clonotype was counted at least ten times. This chain connects TRBV7-2 to TRBJ2-3; D is uncertain. The V gene's germline CDR1 is SGHTA and CDR2 FQGNSA. Trimming took off 3 bases at V and 0 bases at J, with 7 bases between the two ends. CDR3 size: 14 residues. The CDR3 spells CASSLAASTDTQYF. The CDR3 nucleotides are TGTGCCAGCAGCTTGGCAGCTAGCACAGATACGCAGTATTTT.

There are a few counts of this clonotype. This sequence joins TRBV5-4 and TRBJ1-6; 7 bases are a match to TRBD1. Trimming removed 1 base from V and 12 bases from J; junction bases left unmatched: 7. This CDR3 is built from 14 residues. Germline CDR1 and CDR2: SGHNT and YYREEE (reference sequence). The CDR3 DNA reads as TGTGCCAGCAGCTTGAACAGGGGCGCGAAACCCCTCCACTTT. This gives the protein CASSLNRGAKPLHF.